This T cell receptor (beta chain) was captured by sequencing in a study of T-cell memory formation after mild COVID-19 (dated by TCRdb to about 2021). About the full investigation: TCR sequence clusters from the two donors were found to be largely donor specific. Longitudinal TCRalpha and TCRbeta repertoire sequencing tracked T-cell clones expanding and contracting after mild COVID-19 in a couple of donors. The cohort was made up of two young adult volunteers, one female and one male, who were previously healthy.

Ficoll-Paque density gradient centrifugation was used to isolate PBMCs. The sequencing machine was an Illumina NovaSeq 6000. Using 5'RACE with constant-segment primers, TCRalpha and TCRbeta cDNA libraries were constructed, with sample barcodes and unique molecular identifiers added in the process. RNA was extracted from every sample with Trizol reagent. The libraries were amplified in two PCR steps, and the second step added a second sample barcode and Illumina TruSeq adapters. Sequencing of the libraries was done on an Illumina NovaSeq, producing 2 x 150 bp paired-end reads. The authors' pipeline ran thus. Reads were demultiplexed and collapsed into UMI-guided consensus sequences with migec v1.2.7. Using mixcr v2.1.11, UMI consensuses were aligned to TRA and TRB V and J templates and then assembled into clonotypes. Clonotypes were classified as expanded or contracted when called significant by both edgeR and NoisET, with noise models trained on biological replicates. For edgeR calls, the thresholds were a false discovery rate-adjusted p below 0.01 and a log2 fold-change of 1. PCA with hierarchical clustering of max-normalized trajectories of the 1000 most abundant clonotypes was used as exploratory dynamics analysis. Separately sequenced CD4+ and CD8+ repertoires were used to assign the CD4 or CD8 phenotype of responding clones. TCRdb reanalyzed the raw reads on its own, using fastp at Q25 for trimming and MiXCR for clone calling, and kept in-frame beta chains. Every distinct CDR3 protein forms one entry, paired with its most common genes and DNA. TCRdb, rather than the study authors, made the V and J calls. For this sample the table gives 270,000 or so distinct CDR3 sequences, of which around 15% were detected only once. The leading ten clones occupy around a fifth of the sample.

The research as a whole found: Clones contracting from day 15 to 85 had balanced CD4/CD8 phenotypes, while a second wave expanding from day 15 to 37 was biased towards CD4+. Some responding clones were detected in pre-infection memory, suggesting pre-existing cross-reactive memory T cells joined the SARS-CoV-2 response. SARS-CoV-2 specificity of the second-wave clones peaking on day 37 was not confirmed. The study included only a couple of mild cases, and larger cohorts that include severe cases with pre-infection samples were judged to be necessary. Contracting CD4+ clones turned up mainly in the CM and EM memory subsets, whereas EMRA was where CD8+ clones were enriched.

From its cysteine to its phenylalanine, the CDR3 spans 15 amino acids. Of the read, only the CDR3 DNA is kept; its 45 bases are in frame from base 1. From the germline V gene, CDR1 is LGHNA and CDR2 is YNFKEQ. V gives up 3 bases and J gives up 5 bases, and the segment between their germline ends measures 13 bases. About this clonotype: What this receptor recognizes is not known. The input lacks base qualities; no much larger clone sits a single base away.

The sequence came from a man aged 18 to 35 who had mild COVID-19 (a few samples of this study predate the infection). The sample titles of this study are shuffled in the database, so cell type and time point are left out; the donor was told from shared clones. The chain is made from TRBV4-2 and TRBJ2-2; matching of 7 bases hints at TRBD2 as the D gene. Sequencing was done on a sample of PBMCs or a T cell subset sorted from them (not recorded which). CDR3 region: CASSQGGALTGELFF. The nucleotide sequence is TGTGCCAGCAGCCAGGGGGGGGCGCTAACCGGGGAGCTGTTTTTT.